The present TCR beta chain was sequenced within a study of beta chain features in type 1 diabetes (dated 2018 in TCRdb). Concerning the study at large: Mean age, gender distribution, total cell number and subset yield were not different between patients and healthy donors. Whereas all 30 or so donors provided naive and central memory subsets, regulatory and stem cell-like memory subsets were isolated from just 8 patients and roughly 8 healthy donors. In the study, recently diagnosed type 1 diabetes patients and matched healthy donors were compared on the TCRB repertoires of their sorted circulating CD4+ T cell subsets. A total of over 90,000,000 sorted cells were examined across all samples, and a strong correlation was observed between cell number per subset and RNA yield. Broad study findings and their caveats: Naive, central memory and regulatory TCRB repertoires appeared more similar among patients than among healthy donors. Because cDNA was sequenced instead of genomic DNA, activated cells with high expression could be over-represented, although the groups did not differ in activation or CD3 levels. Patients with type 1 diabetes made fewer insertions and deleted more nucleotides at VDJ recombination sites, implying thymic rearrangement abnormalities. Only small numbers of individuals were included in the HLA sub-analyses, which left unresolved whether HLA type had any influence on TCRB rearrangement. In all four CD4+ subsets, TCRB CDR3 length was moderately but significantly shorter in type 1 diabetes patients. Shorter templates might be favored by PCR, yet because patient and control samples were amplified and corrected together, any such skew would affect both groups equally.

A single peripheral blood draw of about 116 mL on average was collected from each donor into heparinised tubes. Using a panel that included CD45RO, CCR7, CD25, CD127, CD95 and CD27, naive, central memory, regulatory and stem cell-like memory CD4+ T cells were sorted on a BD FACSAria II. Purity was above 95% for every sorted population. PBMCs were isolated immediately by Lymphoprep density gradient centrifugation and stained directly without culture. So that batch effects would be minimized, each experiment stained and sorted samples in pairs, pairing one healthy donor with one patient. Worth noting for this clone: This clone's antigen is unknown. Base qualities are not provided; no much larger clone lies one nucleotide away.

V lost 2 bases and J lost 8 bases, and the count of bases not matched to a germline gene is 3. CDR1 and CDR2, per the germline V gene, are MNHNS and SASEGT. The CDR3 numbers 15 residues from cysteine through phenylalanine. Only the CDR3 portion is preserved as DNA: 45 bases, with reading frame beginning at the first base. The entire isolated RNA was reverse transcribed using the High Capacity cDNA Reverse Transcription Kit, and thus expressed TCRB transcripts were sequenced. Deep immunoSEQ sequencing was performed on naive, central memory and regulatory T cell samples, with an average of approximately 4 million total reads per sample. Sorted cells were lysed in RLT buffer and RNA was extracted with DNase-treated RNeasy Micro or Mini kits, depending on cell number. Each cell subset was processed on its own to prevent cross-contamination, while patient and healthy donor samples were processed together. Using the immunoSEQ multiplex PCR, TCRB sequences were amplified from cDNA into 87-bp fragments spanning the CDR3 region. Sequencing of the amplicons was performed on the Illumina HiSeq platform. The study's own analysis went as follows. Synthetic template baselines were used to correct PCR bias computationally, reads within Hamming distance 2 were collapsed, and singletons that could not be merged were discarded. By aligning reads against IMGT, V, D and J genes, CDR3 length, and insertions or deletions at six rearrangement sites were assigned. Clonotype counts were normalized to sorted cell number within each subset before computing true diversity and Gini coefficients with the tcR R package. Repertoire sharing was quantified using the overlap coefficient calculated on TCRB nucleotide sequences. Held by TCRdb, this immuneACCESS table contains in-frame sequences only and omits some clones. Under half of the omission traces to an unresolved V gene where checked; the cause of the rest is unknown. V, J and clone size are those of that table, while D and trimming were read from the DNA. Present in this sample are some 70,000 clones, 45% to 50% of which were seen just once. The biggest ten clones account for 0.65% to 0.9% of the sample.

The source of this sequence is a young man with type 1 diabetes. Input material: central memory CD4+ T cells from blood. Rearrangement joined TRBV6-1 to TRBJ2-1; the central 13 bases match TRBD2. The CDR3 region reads CASSENGLAGDEQFF. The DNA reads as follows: TGTGCCAGCAGTGAAAACGGACTAGCGGGAGATGAGCAGTTCTTC.